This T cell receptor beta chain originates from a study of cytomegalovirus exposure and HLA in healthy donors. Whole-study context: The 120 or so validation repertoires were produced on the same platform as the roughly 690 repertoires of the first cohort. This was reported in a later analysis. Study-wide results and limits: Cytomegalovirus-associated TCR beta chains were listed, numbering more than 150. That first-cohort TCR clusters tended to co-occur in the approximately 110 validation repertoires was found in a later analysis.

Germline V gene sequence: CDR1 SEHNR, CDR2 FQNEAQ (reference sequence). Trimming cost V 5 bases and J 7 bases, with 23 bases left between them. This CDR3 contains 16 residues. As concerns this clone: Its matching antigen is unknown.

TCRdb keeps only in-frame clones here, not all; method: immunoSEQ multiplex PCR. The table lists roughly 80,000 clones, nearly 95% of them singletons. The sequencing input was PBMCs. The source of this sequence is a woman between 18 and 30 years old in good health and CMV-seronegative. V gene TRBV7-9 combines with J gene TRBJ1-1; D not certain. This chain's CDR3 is CASSLVRGPHYVEAFF. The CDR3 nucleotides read TGTGCCAGCAGCCTGGTCCGTGGCCCTCACTATGTTGAAGCTTTCTTT.